The 31 T cell receptor beta chains below all came from one sample that was sequenced in a study of cytomegalovirus exposure and HLA in healthy donors (dated by TCRdb to the late 2010s). Library method: the immunoSEQ multiplex PCR assay. The multiplex PCR relied on a mix of 60 forward primers for TCR Vbeta segments and 13 reverse primers for TCR Jbeta segments. TCRdb limited this immuneACCESS table to in-frame rearrangements with V and J called. A share of clones is missing; checked studies link under half to unresolved V genes, and the rest is unexplained. Here the sample has about 110,000 clones; 80% occur a single time. 0.24% of the sample comes from the top ten. Sequencing was performed on PBMCs. These receptors were obtained from a man between 50 and 59 years old in good health and CMV-seronegative.

The chain recombines TRBV5-4 with TRBJ2-5; 8 bases line up with TRBD1. This CDR3 region has 13 residues. Germline-derived CDR1 and CDR2 are SGHNT and YYREEE (reference sequence). J gave up 5 bases and V 4 bases, and 4 bases lay outside the gene matches. CDR3 in DNA: TGTGCCAGCAGCCGACAGGGGTCGGAGACCCAGTACTTC. Protein product: CASSRQGSETQYF.

J is TRBJ2-7 and V is TRBV27; TRBD1 matches 7 bases. CDR1 MNHEY and CDR2 SMNVEV come from the germline V gene (reference sequence). CDR3 length: 14 amino acids. Trimming cost V 6 bases and J 6 bases; bases outside gene matches: 11. In nucleotides, the CDR3 is TGTGCCAGCAGCAACCCGGGACAGCTTTTCGAGCAGTACTTC. Translated: CASSNPGQLFEQYF.

This clone was seen a handful of times. The V and J genes are TRBV6-1 and TRBJ1-6; 7 bases are shared with TRBD1. The trim removed 5 bases at V and 10 bases at J, leaving 8 bases unmatched. This CDR3 region has 14 residues. Germline values: CDR1 MNHNS, CDR2 SASEGT. CDR3 DNA sequence: TGTGCCAGCAGTCTCGGCGACAGGGACTCACCCCTCCACTTT. As protein: CASSLGDRDSPLHF.

V gene TRBV11-1 combines with J gene TRBJ1-5; D gene ambiguous. V was clipped by 1 base and J by 7 bases, with 8 bases between them. The CDR3 runs 13 residues. Germline V gives CDR1 SGHAT, CDR2 FQDESV (reference sequence). For the CDR3, the DNA is TGTGCCAGCAGCTTAGAACTAGGCCAGCCCCAGCATTTT. It codes for CASSLELGQPQHF.

This rearrangement joins TRBV19 to TRBJ1-4; no reliable D call. Germline assignment: CDR1 LNHDA and CDR2 SQIVND (reference sequence). V lost 4 bases to trimming and J lost 4 bases, with 10 bases between them. This CDR3 has 14 amino acids. Here the CDR3 reads CASSRQALNEKLFF. The CDR3 nucleotides are TGTGCCAGTAGTAGACAAGCCCTTAATGAAAAACTGTTTTTT.

This clone was observed once. This chain joins TRBV4-2 and TRBJ2-3, with 7 positions matching TRBD2. Germline loops: CDR1 LGHNA, CDR2 YNFKEQ. The length of the CDR3 is 18 residues. V lost 4 bases, J lost 2 bases, and 15 bases stayed unmatched. DNA of the CDR3: TGTGCCAGCAGCCTTCCGGGGACGGCGGGAGCTACCACAGATACGCAGTATTTT. It yields the protein CASSLPGTAGATTDTQYF.

V gene TRBV6-1 combines with J gene TRBJ2-3, with 10 bases aligning to TRBD2. The germline CDR1 and CDR2 sequences are MNHNS and SASEGT. This CDR3 is built from 14 residues. The V segment lost 5 bases and the J segment 5 bases; nucleotides outside the gene matches: 4. The CDR3 sequence is CASSPSGGEDTQYF. DNA for the CDR3: TGTGCCAGCAGTCCTAGCGGGGGTGAAGATACGCAGTATTTT.

This clone was detected only a few times. The J gene is TRBJ2-7, the V gene TRBV6-4, with 9 bases aligning to TRBD2. J lost 4 bases, V lost 9 bases, and 7 bases had no gene match. Germline CDR1 and CDR2: MRHNA and SNTAGT. The CDR3 is 13 amino acids. The CDR3 is CARAGGLLYEQYF. The CDR3 coding sequence is TGTGCCAGAGCGGGGGGTCTCCTATACGAGCAGTACTTC.

V usage is TRBV5-4 and J usage is TRBJ2-5; perhaps TRBD2 as D (5 bases). The CDR3 consists of 14 residues. The germline gives CDR1 SGHNT, CDR2 YYREEE (reference sequence). V shed 4 bases and J shed 3 bases, with 13 bases lying between them. The CDR3 loop is CASSPDEGKETQYF. The CDR3 nucleotides are TGTGCCAGCAGCCCCGATGAGGGAAAAGAGACCCAGTACTTC.

A single count supports this clone. The chain combines TRBV4-1 with TRBJ1-1, with 7 bases aligning to TRBD1. Germline CDR1 reads MGHRA; CDR2 reads YSYEKL. Germline trimming cut 0 bases from V and 2 bases from J; bases unmatched to any gene: 6. The CDR3 contains 16 residues. The CDR3 DNA sequence: TGCGCCAGCAGCCAAGAAGGGTGGACAGGCAACACTGAAGCTTTCTTT. Protein product: CASSQEGWTGNTEAFF.

The chain joins TRBV25-1 to TRBJ1-2, with TRBD1 matching 8 bases. Trimming took 5 bases from V and 0 from J; bases not matched to a gene: 5. The germline V gene encodes CDR1 MGHDK and CDR2 SYGVNS. The CDR3 spans 15 residues. DNA of the CDR3: TGTGCCAGCAGTTCGTGGACAGGGACTAACTATGGCTACACCTTC. It codes for CASSSWTGTNYGYTF.

This clone has a handful of counts. The chain carries TRBV30 and TRBJ1-1; 7 bases fit TRBD1. The CDR3 totals 14 residues. Germline lookup yields CDR1 GTSNPN and CDR2 SVGIG (reference sequence). With 4 bases clipped from V and 4 bases from J, the junction kept 9 bases outside the gene matches. The CDR3 DNA reads TGTGCCTGGATGGCGACAGGGCGACTCACTGAAGCTTTCTTT. This gives the protein CAWMATGRLTEAFF. Filled out from reference TRBV30 and TRBJ1-1, the complete variable domain reads SQTIHQWPATLVQPVGSPLSLECTVEGTSNPNLYWYRQAAGRGLQLLFYSVGIGQISSEVPQNLSASRPQDRQFILSSKKLLLSDSGFYLCAWMATGRLTEAFFGQGTRLTVV.

The V gene is TRBV5-1, the J gene TRBJ2-2; 12 nucleotides align to TRBD2. V dropped 2 bases and J dropped 4; count of bases not matched to a gene: 6. CDR1 is SGHRS, CDR2 YFSETQ, per germline. The CDR3 is 17 amino acids. CDR3 residues: CASSFMTSGGLTGELFF. CDR3 DNA: TGCGCCAGCAGCTTTATGACTAGCGGGGGTCTCACCGGGGAGCTGTTTTTT.

This clone was seen a few times. The rearrangement links TRBV5-6 to TRBJ2-6; no clear D. Germline lookup yields CDR1 SGHDT and CDR2 YYEEEE. V lost 4 bases and J lost 0, with 8 bases in between. The CDR3 length is 15 residues. The CDR3 DNA reads TGTGCCAGCAGCATTGACTTCTCTGGGGCCAACGTCCTGACTTTC. This encodes CASSIDFSGANVLTF.

V and J are TRBV28 and TRBJ1-5; 9 bases are shared with TRBD1. CDR1 and CDR2 from the germline V gene are MDHEN and SYDVKM. The CDR3 has 15 amino acids. Trimming at V came to 3 bases and at J to 4 bases, leaving 4 bases not matched to a gene. CDR3 protein: CASSLGTGLNQPQHF. The DNA of the CDR3 is TGTGCCAGCAGTTTGGGGACAGGGCTTAATCAGCCCCAGCATTTT.

This clone was recorded once. The gene calls are TRBV11-3 and TRBJ2-3; 8 nucleotides line up with TRBD1. V trimming: 3 bases; J trimming: 0 bases; junction bases outside the gene matches: 5. This CDR3 contains 16 residues. Germline CDR1 SGHNT, CDR2 YENEEA. This chain's CDR3 is CASSLRQGLSTDTQYF. CDR3 DNA: TGTGCCAGCAGCTTGAGACAGGGGCTGAGCACAGATACGCAGTATTTT.

The chain combines TRBV11-2 with TRBJ1-2, with D possibly being TRBD1 (6 bases). The CDR3 is 15 residues long. Trimming removed 1 base at V and 6 bases at J, with 15 bases between. Per the germline V gene, CDR1 is SGHAT and CDR2 is FQNNGV. CDR3 bases: TGTGCCAGCAGCTTAGTAGGGGGTCTCCCCGATGGCTACACCTTC. Its translation: CASSLVGGLPDGYTF.

The rearrangement uses TRBV30 and TRBJ2-3; TRBD2 aligns across 10 bases. In germline, CDR1 is GTSNPN, CDR2 SVGIG (reference sequence). Trimming at V came to 4 bases and at J to 1 base, leaving 8 bases not matched to a gene. CDR3 size: 16 residues. The CDR3 DNA sequence: TGTGCCTGGACGCCCCCTGGACTAGCGGGCACAGATACGCAGTATTTT. Its translation: CAWTPPGLAGTDTQYF.

CDR3 amino acids: CASRKEGGRPTDTQYF. DNA of the CDR3: TGTGCCAGCAGAAAGGAAGGCGGGAGACCTACAGATACGCAGTATTTT. The V gene is TRBV2, the J gene TRBJ2-3, with 7 nucleotides matching TRBD2. Germline assignment: CDR1 SNHLY and CDR2 FYNNEI. The CDR3 covers 16 residues. The trim removed 6 bases at V and 3 bases at J, leaving 12 bases unmatched.

This clone was observed a few times. V gene TRBV9 combines with J gene TRBJ2-3, with 9 nucleotides matching TRBD2. Losses at the gene ends were 1 base for V and 3 bases for J; bases not matched to a gene: 3. The germline gives CDR1 SGDLS, CDR2 YYNGEE. The CDR3 length is 15 residues. The DNA for the CDR3 is TGTGCCAGCAGCGTAAGTAGCGGGAGTACAGATACGCAGTATTTT. It translates to CASSVSSGSTDTQYF.

The genes are TRBV7-2 and TRBJ2-2; 11 nucleotides match TRBD1. Per germline, CDR1 SGHTA and CDR2 FQGNSA. The CDR3 covers 15 residues. Trimming removed 6 bases from V and 5 bases from J; junction bases left unmatched: 5. This CDR3 reads CASRRDRGGTGELFF. CDR3 nucleotide sequence: TGTGCCAGCAGGCGGGACAGGGGGGGGACCGGGGAGCTGTTTTTT.

The sample holds one count of this clone. V and J are TRBV28 and TRBJ2-3, with D possibly matching TRBD2 (5 bases). Trimming stripped 3 bases from V and 5 bases from J, with 15 bases between. The CDR3 is 15 residues long. In germline, CDR1 is MDHEN, CDR2 SYDVKM. CDR3 sequence: CASSFSTRIVDTQYF. In nucleotides, the CDR3 is TGTGCCAGCAGTTTTTCTACTAGAATCGTAGATACGCAGTATTTT.

The rearrangement uses TRBV7-2 and TRBJ2-7; D perhaps matches TRBD1 (5 bases). The V gene lost 0 bases and the J gene lost 9 bases, with 24 bases spanning the gap. The germline V gene encodes CDR1 SGHTA and CDR2 FQGNSA. There are 17 residues in the CDR3. Here the CDR3 reads CASSLASGIGATTGQYF. The CDR3 DNA sequence: TGTGCCAGCAGCTTAGCGTCCGGAATCGGCGCAACTACAGGGCAGTACTTC.

The genes are TRBV6-5 and TRBJ1-5; D is undetermined. This CDR3 has 13 residues. Germline CDR1 and CDR2: MNHEY and SVGAGI. Trimming removed 9 bases from V and 1 base from J, with 10 bases in between. In DNA form, the CDR3 reads TGTGCCAGGGTGAAAGAGAGCAATCAGCCCCAGCATTTT. Translating it yields CARVKESNQPQHF.

The gene calls are TRBV19 and TRBJ1-1, with 9 bases identical to TRBD1. J lost 5 bases, V lost 6 bases, and 1 base had no gene match. CDR1 LNHDA and CDR2 SQIVND come from the germline V gene (reference sequence). The CDR3 totals 12 residues. The CDR3 DNA reads TGTGCCAGTAGGACAGGGGGAACTGAAGCTTTCTTT. Protein sequence: CASRTGGTEAFF.

V and J are TRBV4-1 and TRBJ1-5, with 7 bases identical to TRBD1. The CDR3 sequence is 15 residues long. V was clipped by 0 bases and J by 6 bases; unmatched bases: 5. Germline CDR1 reads MGHRA; CDR2 reads YSYEKL. The CDR3 nucleotides read TGCGCCAGCAGCCAAGATCAGGGGGTGGGTCAGCCCCAGCATTTT. This encodes CASSQDQGVGQPQHF.

V is TRBV6-6 and J is TRBJ1-1; TRBD1 might be the D (6 bases). CDR1 is MNHNY, CDR2 SVGAGI, per germline (reference sequence). V lost 5 bases and J 0 bases, leaving 13 bases between the germline ends. The CDR3 runs 15 residues. CDR3 sequence (DNA): TGTGCCAGCAGTCCGACGGGACACTTGAACACTGAAGCTTTCTTT. This sequence encodes CASSPTGHLNTEAFF.

Only one count was recorded for this clone. V usage is TRBV5-1 and J usage is TRBJ2-3; 10 bases agree with TRBD2. The CDR3 covers 16 residues. Germline V gene sequence: CDR1 SGHRS, CDR2 YFSETQ. The V segment lost 4 bases and the J segment 1 base; nucleotides outside the gene matches: 6. The CDR3 region is CASSLKTSGGTDTQYF. As DNA, the CDR3 is TGCGCCAGCAGCCTTAAAACTAGCGGGGGCACAGATACGCAGTATTTT.

The chain joins TRBV7-8 to TRBJ2-7, with TRBD1 matching over 8 bases. CDR1 is SGHVS, CDR2 FQNEAQ, per germline. With V trimmed by 2 bases and J by 0 bases, 12 bases remained unmatched. The CDR3 has 18 residues. CDR3 nucleotides: TGTGCCAGCAGCTTAAGGGCAGGGGGCGCGGGATTCTCCTACGAGCAGTACTTC. Amino acids: CASSLRAGGAGFSYEQYF. Drawing the rest from reference TRBV7-8 and TRBJ2-7, the complete variable domain is GAGVSQSPRYKVAKRGQDVALRCDPISGHVSLFWYQQALGQGPEFLTYFQNEAQLDKSGLPSDRFFAERPEGSVSTLKIQRTQQEDSAVYLCASSLRAGGAGFSYEQYFGPGTRLTVT.

The J gene is TRBJ1-5, the V gene TRBV7-9, with 10 bases identical to TRBD1. The CDR3 is 16 amino acids. Trimming at V came to 5 bases and at J to 2 bases, leaving 6 bases not matched to a gene. From germline, CDR1 is SEHNR and CDR2 FQNEAQ (reference sequence). The CDR3 reads CASSSTGTGGNQPQHF. In DNA form, the CDR3 reads TGTGCCAGCAGCAGCACCGGGACAGGGGGCAATCAGCCCCAGCATTTT.

The chain has TRBV7-2 and TRBJ2-7; 11 bases are a match to TRBD2. J gave up 2 bases and V 4 bases, and 4 bases lay outside the gene matches. CDR1 is SGHTA and CDR2 is FQGNSA in the germline V gene. This CDR3 comprises 15 residues. Here the CDR3 reads CASSSGLADTYEQYF. For the CDR3, the DNA is TGTGCCAGCAGCTCGGGACTAGCGGACACCTACGAGCAGTACTTC. Supplemented by reference TRBV7-2 and TRBJ2-7, the full variable domain reads GAGVSQSPSNKVTEKGKDVELRCDPISGHTALYWYRQSLGQGLEFLIYFQGNSAPDKSGLPSDRFSAERTGGSVSTLTIQRTQQEDSAVYLCASSSGLADTYEQYFGPGTRLTVT.